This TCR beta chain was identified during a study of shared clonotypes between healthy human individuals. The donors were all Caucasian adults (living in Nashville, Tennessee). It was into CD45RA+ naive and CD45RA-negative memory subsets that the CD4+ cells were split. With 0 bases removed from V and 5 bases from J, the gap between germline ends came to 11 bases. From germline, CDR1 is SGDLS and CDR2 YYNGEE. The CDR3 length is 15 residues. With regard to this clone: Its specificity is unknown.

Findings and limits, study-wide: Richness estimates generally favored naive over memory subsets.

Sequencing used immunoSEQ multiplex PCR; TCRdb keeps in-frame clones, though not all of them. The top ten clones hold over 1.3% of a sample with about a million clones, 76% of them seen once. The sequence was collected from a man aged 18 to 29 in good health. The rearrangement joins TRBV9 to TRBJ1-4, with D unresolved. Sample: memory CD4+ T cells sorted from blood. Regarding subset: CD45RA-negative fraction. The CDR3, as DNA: TGTGCCAGCAGCGTAGGATGGGGAGGGAATGAAAAACTGTTTTTT. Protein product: CASSVGWGGNEKLFF. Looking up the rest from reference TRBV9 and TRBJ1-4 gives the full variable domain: DSGVTQTPKHLITATGQRVTLRCSPRSGDLSVYWYQQSLDQGLQFLIQYYNGEERAKGNILERFSAQQFPDLHSELNLSSLELGDSALYFCASSVGWGGNEKLFFGSGTQLSVL.